This T cell receptor beta chain was captured by sequencing in a study of shared clonotypes between healthy human individuals. Broader study findings: Among several donors, roughly 5.4% of naive CD4 clonotypes were found in common. Non-shared clonotypes were found to have lower generation probabilities than the clonotypes that were shared by all four of the sorted-subset donors.

Trimming took 0 bases from V and 6 from J, leaving 14 bases between them. Looked up from germline, CDR1 is SGHRS and CDR2 is YFSETQ. The CDR3 spans 15 residues. Concerning this clone itself: Its antigen is unidentified.

At the deep level, the assay was run. Original methodology: Because ImmunoSEQ provided only junction sequences with no quality scores, the filtering differed. Sequencing used immunoSEQ multiplex PCR; TCRdb keeps in-frame clones, though not all of them. V and J calls and clone size follow that table, whereas D and trimming were derived from the DNA. This table has over 2 million clones, roughly 96% appearing once. This rearrangement joins TRBV5-1 to TRBJ2-3, with D perhaps TRBD2 (5 bases). The TCR sequence derives from a man aged 18 to 30 in good health. The source material was naive CD4+ T cells sorted from blood. Subset defined: CD45RA+ positively selected. The CDR3 loop is CASSLAGDWEDTQYF. In DNA, the CDR3 is TGCGCCAGCAGCTTGGCCGGGGATTGGGAGGATACGCAGTATTTT.